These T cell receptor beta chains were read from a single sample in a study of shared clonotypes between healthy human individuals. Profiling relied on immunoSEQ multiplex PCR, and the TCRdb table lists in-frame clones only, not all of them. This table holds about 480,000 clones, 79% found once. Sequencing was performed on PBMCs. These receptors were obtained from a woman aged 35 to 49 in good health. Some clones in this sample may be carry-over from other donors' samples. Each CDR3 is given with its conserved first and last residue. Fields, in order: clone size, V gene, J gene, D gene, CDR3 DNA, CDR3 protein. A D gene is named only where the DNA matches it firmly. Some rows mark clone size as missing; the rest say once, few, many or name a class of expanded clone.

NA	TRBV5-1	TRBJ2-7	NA	TGCGCCAGCAGCTTGGGATTCGTGACAGTCGTCAACGAGCAGTACTTC	CASSLGFVTVVNEQYF
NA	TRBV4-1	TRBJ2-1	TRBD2	TGCGCCAGCAGCCAATTGCGACTAGCGGGGAACAATGAGCAGTTCTTC	CASSQLRLAGNNEQFF
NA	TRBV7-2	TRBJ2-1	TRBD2	TGTGCCAGCAGCTTAGGTCCGGGAGGGCCTTCGAGCAATGAGCAGTTCTTC	CASSLGPGGPSSNEQFF
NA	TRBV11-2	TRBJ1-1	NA	TGTGCCAGCACTCAAATTCGGGCGCCTGACACTGAAGCTTTCTTT	CASTQIRAPDTEAFF
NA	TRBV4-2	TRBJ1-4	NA	TGTGCCAGCAGCTTGAAATCTAATGAAAAACTGTTTTTT	CASSLKSNEKLFF
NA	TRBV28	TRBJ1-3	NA	TGTGCCAGCAGCAAGGGCAGAACCCGCTCTGGAAACACCATATATTTT	CASSKGRTRSGNTIYF
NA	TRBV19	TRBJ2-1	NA	TGTGCCAGTAGTATAGGGAGGGGACGATTGGGTAACAATGAGCAGTTCTTC	CASSIGRGRLGNNEQFF
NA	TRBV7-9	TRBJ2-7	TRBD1	TGTGCCAGCAGCTACTGGGACAGAGCCTACGAGCAGTACTTC	CASSYWDRAYEQYF
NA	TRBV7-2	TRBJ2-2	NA	TGTGCCAGCACCAACGTGGGGGCCGAGCGGCAGCTGTTTTTT	CASTNVGAERQLFF
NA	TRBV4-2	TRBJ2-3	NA	TGTGCCAGCAGCCTAGGGGGGGGCACAGATACGCAGTATTTT	CASSLGGGTDTQYF
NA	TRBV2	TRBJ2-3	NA	TGTGCCAGCAGTGTGGGGGCAGATACGCAGTATTTT	CASSVGADTQYF
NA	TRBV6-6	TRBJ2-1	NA	TGTGCCAGCAGTTACTCAGTTCGTGAGCAGTTCTTC	CASSYSVREQFF
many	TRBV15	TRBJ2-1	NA	TGTGCCACCAGCACCGGGGGTCTGGAGGGGGCCTCCTACAATGAGCAGTTCTTC	CATSTGGLEGASYNEQFF